This T cell receptor (beta chain) was documented in a study of graft-versus-host responses after intestinal transplantation. Across the whole study: Each patient got anti-thymocyte globulin induction, then tacrolimus and steroids for around three years.

The assay was immunoSEQ multiplex PCR, and TCRdb's table has in-frame clones only and misses some. The sample records more than 95,000 clones, about nine tenths being singletons. As for this clone: Its antigen is unknown.

V was cut by 2 bases and J by 2 bases, with 9 bases left in between. Germline V CDR1 and CDR2: SGHRS, YFSETQ. The length of the CDR3 is 14 residues. General study findings and limits: Allograft clonal ratios (graft-versus-host to host-versus-graft) were high in patients who had graft-donor T cell macrochimerism.

This clonotype originated in a human donor who received an intestinal transplant. This sequence joins TRBV5-1 and TRBJ2-3, with D possibly being TRBD1 (6 bases). Source: unstimulated CD4+ T cells sorted from spleen or lymph node cells, taken before intestinal transplant. CDR3 sequence (DNA): TGCGCCAGCAGCTTCGGGACATCCACAGATACGCAGTATTTT. Protein sequence: CASSFGTSTDTQYF.